These 15 T cell receptor beta chains came from one sample sequenced in a study of CD8+ T cells in alopecia areata listed by TCRdb under 2018. The time point label here, explained by the study, means: 20 to 30 weeks on oral tofacitinib. What the treatment or condition label conveys for this sample: oral pan-JAK inhibitor, 5-10 mg twice daily. Library preparation was by the immunoSEQ multiplex PCR assay. RNA was extracted from all samples and reverse transcribed into cDNA as template for TCR sequencing. This is the immuneACCESS table as TCRdb keeps it, with only in-frame sequences that have V and J called. A part of the clones is gone; compared with another copy, unresolved V genes explain less than half, and the rest is unexplained. This sample lists approximately 180,000 clones; roughly 50% were detected once. The ten most abundant clones make up more than 10% of the sample. The specimen comprised CD8+ T cells sorted from blood, sampled at week 24, from a patient treated with tofacitinib. The receptors shown here come from a human donor with alopecia areata.

This chain connects TRBV9 to TRBJ1-5; D not resolved. V lost 0 bases and J lost 0, with 7 bases in between. Germline CDR1 reads SGDLS; CDR2 reads YYNGEE. The CDR3 spans 15 residues. This chain's CDR3 is CASSVGANSNQPQHF. The CDR3 DNA reads as TGTGCCAGCAGCGTAGGGGCAAATAGCAATCAGCCCCAGCATTTT.

J is TRBJ2-3 and V is TRBV6-6; the D gene is possibly TRBD2 (5 bases). The CDR3 contains 14 residues. V shed 4 bases and J shed 1 base, with 9 bases lying between them. Germline CDR1 MNHNY, CDR2 SVGAGI (reference sequence). The CDR3 reads CASSFDGGTDTQYF. The CDR3 DNA reads TGTGCCAGCAGTTTCGACGGGGGCACAGATACGCAGTATTTT.

This clone occurred a few times. The chain employs TRBV9 and TRBJ2-1; the D gene is possibly TRBD2 (5 bases). Trimming took off 7 bases at V and 6 bases at J, with 5 bases between the two ends. The CDR3 contains 10 residues. CDR1 SGDLS and CDR2 YYNGEE come from the germline V gene. The CDR3 sequence is CASGGNEQFF. In DNA, the CDR3 is TGTGCCAGCGGAGGCAATGAGCAGTTCTTC.

This clone has a handful of counts. The J gene is TRBJ2-3, the V gene TRBV30, with 8 bases aligning to TRBD1. There are 14 residues in the CDR3. Trimming cost V 4 bases and J 6 bases; bases outside gene matches: 9. CDR1 is GTSNPN, CDR2 SVGIG, per germline (reference sequence). CDR3 loop: CAWTSGTGPDTQYF. The CDR3 coding sequence is TGTGCCTGGACCAGTGGGACAGGCCCGGATACGCAGTATTTT.

The DNA of the CDR3 is TGCAGCGCCCGACGCCGGGACTCCGTGGGTGAGCAGTTCTTC. This translates into CSARRRDSVGEQFF. The J gene is TRBJ2-1, the V gene TRBV29-1, with TRBD2 as a possible D gene (6 bases). Looked up from germline, CDR1 is SQVTM and CDR2 is ANQGSEA. V was pared by 7 bases and J by 9 bases, with 22 bases between. CDR3 size: 14 residues.

This sequence joins TRBV30 and TRBJ2-3; the match to TRBD2 covers 8 bases. Germline assignment: CDR1 GTSNPN and CDR2 SVGIG (reference sequence). The V segment lost 3 bases and the J segment 1 base; nucleotides outside the gene matches: 3. The CDR3 runs to 14 residues. CDR3 sequence: CAWRSLAGTDTQYF. CDR3 coding DNA: TGTGCCTGGAGGTCACTAGCGGGCACAGATACGCAGTATTTT.

The sample holds a few counts of this clone. The J gene is TRBJ2-1, the V gene TRBV30; 7 bases are a match to TRBD2. The CDR3 loop spans 14 amino acids. With 2 bases clipped from V and 5 bases from J, the junction kept 6 bases outside the gene matches. CDR1 GTSNPN and CDR2 SVGIG come from the germline V gene (reference sequence). CDR3 DNA: TGTGCCTGGAGTTATGCCGGGGGGAACAATGAGCAGTTCTTC. It yields the protein CAWSYAGGNNEQFF.

The V gene is TRBV15, the J gene TRBJ1-2; a weak D match, TRBD1 (6 bases). This CDR3 is built from 13 residues. V lost 3 bases to trimming and J lost 3 bases, with 8 bases between them. The germline V gene has CDR1 LNHNV and CDR2 YYDKDF (reference sequence). In DNA, the CDR3 is TGTGCCACCAGCAGGGAGGGGGACTATGGCTACACCTTC. Amino acids: CATSREGDYGYTF.

V and J are TRBV6-5 and TRBJ1-2; D is perhaps TRBD1 (5 bases). Trimming left V 7 bases short and J 7 bases short, with 16 bases between. CDR1 and CDR2 from the germline V gene are MNHEY and SVGAGI. CDR3 length: 13 amino acids. The CDR3 sequence is CASTGSQGPGYTF. The CDR3 region has the DNA TGTGCCAGCACGGGTTCGCAGGGCCCTGGCTACACCTTC.

The chain joins TRBV29-1 to TRBJ2-5, with 10 positions matching TRBD2. The assigned J gene may be wrong: the sequence end matches TRBJ2-7 better. This CDR3 contains 13 residues. Germline V gives CDR1 SQVTM, CDR2 ANQGSEA. In DNA form, the CDR3 reads TGCAGCGTTCCGGCTAGCGGGGGAGGCGAGCAGTACTTC. Translated, it gives CSVPASGGGEQYF.

V gene TRBV30 combines with J gene TRBJ2-7; D uncertain. The germline gives CDR1 GTSNPN, CDR2 SVGIG (reference sequence). The CDR3 spans 15 residues. V lost 0 bases to trimming and J lost 2 bases, with 14 bases between them. Here the CDR3 reads CAWSVSPGMTYEQYF. The CDR3 DNA reads TGTGCCTGGAGTGTATCCCCAGGAATGACCTACGAGCAGTACTTC.

J is TRBJ1-2 and V is TRBV29-1, with a possible D match to TRBD1 (6 bases). Looked up from germline, CDR1 is SQVTM and CDR2 is ANQGSEA. V was cut by 6 bases and J by 6 bases, with 23 bases left in between. The CDR3 loop spans 15 amino acids. The CDR3 bases are TGCAGCGTCTCCGGGACGGGGGGTAAGGGGGATGGCTACACCTTC. Translated: CSVSGTGGKGDGYTF.

The chain joins TRBV2 to TRBJ2-3; the D is unclear. V was shortened by 2 bases and J by 2 bases, with 11 bases between the two germline ends. This CDR3 region has 15 residues. CDR1 and CDR2 (germline): SNHLY, FYNNEI. The CDR3 sequence: CASSETGRLTDTQYF. The CDR3 coding sequence is TGTGCCAGCAGTGAAACGGGCCGTCTCACAGATACGCAGTATTTT.

On this clone itself: In the same sample, other DNA sequences code for this CDR3. This chain joins TRBV5-1 and TRBJ2-1; D unresolved. With 0 bases removed from V and 8 bases from J, the gap between germline ends came to 3 bases. The CDR3 length is 11 residues. The V gene's germline CDR1 is SGHRS and CDR2 YFSETQ. Here the CDR3 reads CASSLGHEQFF. The CDR3 DNA is TGCGCCAGCAGCTTGGGCCATGAGCAGTTCTTC.

V usage is TRBV25-1 and J usage is TRBJ1-1, with TRBD1 as a possible D gene (6 bases). This CDR3 has 12 residues. V was clipped by 8 bases and J by 1 base, with 8 bases between them. Per the germline V gene, CDR1 is MGHDK and CDR2 is SYGVNS. DNA of the CDR3: TGTGCCAGCTGGGGGGCGAACACTGAAGCTTTCTTT. It codes for CASWGANTEAFF.